The present entry profiles one T cell receptor beta chain with its context. The antigen this receptor binds is unknown. No clone much larger than this one lies a single base away; base qualities are absent. TCRbeta CDR3 regions were amplified from genomic DNA by means of the immunoSEQ Assay, a bias-controlled multiplex PCR. As for how the authors treated the data: Nucleated cell counts per sample were estimated from amplification of reference gene primers within the assay. To quantify the absolute abundance of each unique TCRbeta CDR3 rearrangement, sequence reads were collapsed and filtered. Productive Simpson clonality was computed per sample as the square root of Simpson's diversity index over productive rearrangements. TCRdb provides this immuneACCESS table in a form limited to in-frame rearrangements. Some clones are lacking; in checked studies, under half of them reflect an unresolved V gene, and why the rest are absent is not known. Clone size and V and J calls were adopted from that table, with D and trimming inferred from the DNA. The table for this sample lists 200,000 to 250,000 clones; about 84% of them were counted only once. The ten largest account for 1.8% of the sample.

In the prospective study, participants were about 18 to 100 years old, resided in 24 geographic areas of the United States, and were enrolled through a virtual design. In the prospective study, participants were assigned to cohorts based on the clinical history participants reported in a screening survey and a study questionnaire. ImmuneRACE Cohort 3 recovered participants were defined by two consecutive negative NP/OP PCR tests, healthcare professional clearance, or symptom resolution. Each participant in the prospective study had whole blood, serum and a nasopharyngeal or oropharyngeal swab collected by mobile phlebotomists. Additional blood draws and questionnaires over an approximately 2-month period could optionally be provided by prospective study participants. Prospective study blood samples were shipped either frozen or at room temperature before DNA extraction. The CDR3 goes from the cysteine to the phenylalanine over 14 residues. Only the CDR3 DNA stays, 42 bases, in frame from base 1. CDR1 MNHEY and CDR2 SVGEGT are derived from the germline V gene. Trimming removed 5 bases from V and 5 bases from J; the gene matches leave 6 bases unexplained.

The data originate from a study of blood T cell repertoires in COVID-19 (dated by TCRdb to 2020 to 2021). Concerning the study at large: Collaborator samples came from the United States, Italy and Spain and covered acute and convalescent phases of COVID-19. Samples were obtained from the ongoing ImmuneRACE study (first 160 participants) and from some 1,200 subjects provided by 6 global collaborators. The sample metadata nearly always contained a de-identified subject ID, COVID-19 status, age in years and sex. HLA class I and class II types, where available, came from metadata supplied by the sample provider rather than from assay-based typing. The repertoires were released in a freely available public database meant as a resource for research on the immune response to SARS-CoV-2. The prospective study material was composed of cDNA or gDNA derived from T cells, B-cell-depleted T cells, or PBMCs. Subjects who had been exposed to COVID-19, were actively infected with it, or had recovered from it provided the deeply sampled blood TCRbeta repertoires that made up the dataset. Overall study results and their limits: How much clinical and demographic metadata was included differed by source and by participant, and the metadata was provided uncurated.

The receptor's source is a man aged 60 to 69 who had recovered from COVID-19. The chain is made from TRBV6-2 or TRBV6-3 and TRBJ2-5, with 9 middle bases fitting TRBD1. The sequenced material came from PBMCs or T cells enriched from blood (not recorded which). CDR3 loop: CASSTNRGLETQYF. The sequenced DNA is TGTGCCAGCAGTACAAACAGGGGGCTGGAGACCCAGTACTTC.